The 9 T cell receptor beta chains listed next were all sequenced from one sample in a study of OX40 agonist ivuxolimab in advanced cancers. The method was immunoSEQ multiplex PCR; TCRdb's version includes in-frame clones alone and lacks a portion of them. The sample has 65,000 to 70,000 clones, over 75% seen once. The sample consisted of CD4+ or CD8+ T cells sorted from blood, taken in a trial of the OX40 agonist ivuxolimab. The receptors come from an adult with an advanced solid tumor such as melanoma, head and neck, liver or kidney cancer.

The rearrangement links TRBV9 to TRBJ2-3, with 7 bases that match TRBD2. V lost 4 bases to trimming and J lost 5 bases; unmatched junction nucleotides: 4. The length of the CDR3 is 13 residues. CDR1 SGDLS and CDR2 YYNGEE come from the germline V gene. DNA for the CDR3: TGTGCCAGCAGCCTCTGGGGGGGAGATACGCAGTATTTT. This sequence encodes CASSLWGGDTQYF.

In this sample, this clone turned up a few times. V usage is TRBV6-4 and J usage is TRBJ2-1; 11 bases are shared with TRBD2. Losses at the gene ends were 5 bases for V and 5 bases for J; bases not matched to a gene: 8. This CDR3 has 16 residues. Germline V lookup: CDR1 MRHNA, CDR2 SNTAGT. DNA of the CDR3: TGTGCCAGCAGTCCGACTAGCGGGATGGGGCACAATGAGCAGTTCTTC. Amino acid sequence: CASSPTSGMGHNEQFF.

The gene calls are TRBV15 and TRBJ1-5; possible D gene TRBD1, 5 bases. The CDR3 covers 17 residues. The ends were cut back, 3 bases at V and 3 bases at J, with 18 bases in the middle. Germline CDR1 reads LNHNV; CDR2 reads YYDKDF (reference sequence). CDR3 DNA sequence: TGTGCCACCAGCAGTTTTGGGGGACCCGCGGCCAATCAGCCCCAGCATTTT. Its translation: CATSSFGGPAANQPQHF.

J is TRBJ1-2 and V is TRBV27; 12 positions match TRBD1. V lost 3 bases and J lost 8; bases outside the gene matches: 7. The CDR3 is 15 amino acids. The germline V gene encodes CDR1 MNHEY and CDR2 SMNVEV (reference sequence). The CDR3 here is CASSLGGQGAVGYTF. The CDR3 coding sequence is TGTGCCAGCAGTTTGGGGGGACAGGGGGCGGTCGGCTACACCTTC.

This chain connects TRBV6-5 to TRBJ2-2; tentatively, D is TRBD1 or TRBD2 (5 bases each). The length of the CDR3 is 13 residues. The V gene lost 5 bases and the J gene lost 7 bases, with 11 bases spanning the gap. CDR1 and CDR2 from the germline V gene are MNHEY and SVGAGI. The CDR3 sequence is CASSRGPGGELFF. In DNA, the CDR3 is TGTGCCAGCAGTCGGGGCCCGGGCGGGGAGCTGTTTTTT.

This rearrangement joins TRBV9 to TRBJ2-2; TRBD2 matches at 10 bases. The CDR3 is 16 amino acids. V lost 4 bases to trimming and J lost 6 bases; unmatched junction nucleotides: 9. CDR1 is SGDLS, CDR2 YYNGEE, per germline. The CDR3 DNA follows: TGTGCCAGCAGCACTTTAGCGGGGGGACCATCCGGGGAGCTGTTTTTT. Encoded protein: CASSTLAGGPSGELFF. Using reference TRBV9 and TRBJ2-2 for the parts outside the CDR3, the full variable domain is DSGVTQTPKHLITATGQRVTLRCSPRSGDLSVYWYQQSLDQGLQFLIQYYNGEERAKGNILERFSAQQFPDLHSELNLSSLELGDSALYFCASSTLAGGPSGELFFGEGSRLTVL.

This clone came up once. The chain uses TRBV6-6 and TRBJ2-1; maybe TRBD2 (5 bases). The germline V gene has CDR1 MNHNY and CDR2 SVGAGI (reference sequence). The CDR3 sequence is 12 residues long. V gave up 10 bases and J gave up 8 bases, with 15 bases separating them. Written as DNA, the CDR3 is TGTGCCACATGTGGAGTGGAGGATGAGCAGTTCTTC. Its protein product is CATCGVEDEQFF.

The chain links TRBV9 to TRBJ2-1; TRBD2 aligns across 8 bases. V lost 0 bases to trimming and J lost 0 bases; unmatched junction nucleotides: 2. CDR3 length: 16 amino acids. CDR1 is SGDLS and CDR2 is YYNGEE in the germline V gene. CDR3 sequence (DNA): TGTGCCAGCAGCGTAGTAAGCGGGGGCTCCTACAATGAGCAGTTCTTC. Its translation is CASSVVSGGSYNEQFF.

CDR3 residues: CASSLGGGYEQFF. The CDR3 nucleotides read TGTGCCAGCAGTTTAGGAGGGGGGTATGAGCAGTTCTTC. The chain has TRBV28 and TRBJ2-1, with D perhaps matching TRBD1 or TRBD2 (6 bases each). The CDR3 extends over 13 amino acids. Trimming cost V 2 bases and J 8 bases, with 10 bases left between them. Germline V gives CDR1 MDHEN, CDR2 SYDVKM. Looking up the rest from reference TRBV28 and TRBJ2-1 gives the full variable domain: DVKVTQSSRYLVKRTGEKVFLECVQDMDHENMFWYRQDPGLGLRLIYFSYDVKMKEKGDIPEGYSVSREKKERFSLILESASTNQTSMYLCASSLGGGYEQFFGPGTRLTVL.